The clone carrying this T cell receptor (beta chain) came up a few times. Its antigen is unknown. Treatment meaning: oral pan-JAK inhibitor, 5-10 mg twice daily. Extracted RNA was reverse transcribed into cDNA, the sequencing template. This table comes from immunoSEQ multiplex PCR, and its TCRdb copy is limited to in-frame clones, with some not included. Counted here are roughly 250,000 clones, 60% occurring once; the ten biggest clones make up around 0.92%. This sample was taken from a study of CD8+ T cells in alopecia areata. Whole-study findings and limits: The study also sequences resident alphabeta T cells of normal skin in scalp samples. Numerous clones, expanded in lesions, remained in scalp and blood during tofacitinib. Tofacitinib significantly reduced both scalp clonality and expanded CD8+ clones among the top 100.

The germline CDR1 and CDR2 sequences are SGHAT and FQNNGV. There are 13 residues in the CDR3. The germline V and J ends were trimmed by 0 bases and 9 bases, with 9 bases remaining between them. The input for sequencing was CD4+ T cells sorted from blood, taken at roughly week 52, from a patient treated with tofacitinib. The receptor was isolated from a human donor with alopecia areata. The J gene is TRBJ2-1, the V gene TRBV11-2; D may match TRBD1 or TRBD2 (5 bases each). CDR3 residues: CASSLEVGPEQFF. For the CDR3, the DNA is TGTGCCAGCAGCTTAGAAGTGGGACCTGAGCAGTTCTTC.